A single T cell receptor (beta chain) is shown here with its context. Its specificity is unknown. This entry is derived from a study of cytomegalovirus exposure and HLA in healthy donors. General study points: Cytomegalovirus-associated status was assigned to around 160 TCR beta chains. Reportedly, fewer N-insertions than the approximately 700-donor mean appeared in an Asian-associated ancestry cluster in a later analysis. Later analysis associated a missense DCLRE1C variant with TCR beta V- and J-gene trimming.

Nominally healthy donors were sampled, though unrecorded immune exposures were likely. The V and J ends lost 3 bases and 2 bases respectively, with 15 bases between them. The CDR3 consists of 15 residues. Germline V gene lookup returns CDR1 SQVTM and CDR2 ANQGSEA. Primers: 60 Vbeta forward and 13 Jbeta reverse. The assay was immunoSEQ multiplex PCR, and TCRdb's table has in-frame clones only and misses some. The table has more than 95,000 clones, roughly 18% seen once; the top ten hold 2.9%. Sequencing was carried out using PBMCs. The sequence came from a female donor in good health and CMV-seropositive. V usage is TRBV29-1 and J usage is TRBJ2-3; TRBD2 is a possible D gene (7 bases). CDR3 sequence: CSVEGASGITDTQYF. CDR3 DNA sequence: TGCAGCGTTGAGGGGGCTAGCGGCATCACAGATACGCAGTATTTT.